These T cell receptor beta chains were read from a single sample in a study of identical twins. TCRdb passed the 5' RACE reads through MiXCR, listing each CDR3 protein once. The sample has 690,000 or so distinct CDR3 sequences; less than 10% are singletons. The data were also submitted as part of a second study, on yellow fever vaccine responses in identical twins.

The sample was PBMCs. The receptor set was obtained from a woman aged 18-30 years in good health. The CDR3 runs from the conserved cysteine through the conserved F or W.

CASSYGTAIAKNIQYF TRBV7-2
CASSYSAVPYEQYF TRBV6-5
CASRPRCTQYF TRBV6-2/TRBV6-3
CASSSRDREESQYF TRBV6-5
CASSLYSGRSNEQFF TRBV5-1
CASSETPGTSRIEQFF TRBV2
CSATRTAMNTEAFF TRBV20-1
CASSHGTGGPTAKNIQYF TRBV6-2/TRBV6-3
CASSLDREGTADTQYF TRBV7-6
CAIGPGSYEQYF TRBV10-3
CASIWGSGGNEQFF TRBV5-5
CASSLATGGWAGELFF TRBV12-3/TRBV12-4
CASSQRTEAFF TRBV12-3/TRBV12-4
CATSDPGQGNEKLFF TRBV24-1
CATSDPQEGPTDTQYF TRBV24-1
CATSDLKAAGRRNNEQFF TRBV24-1
CASSLWGRNNANTGELFF TRBV11-1
CAIKRDRGSYEQYF TRBV6-2/TRBV6-3
CSASKTGSIFIEQYF TRBV20-1
CASSPRLAGGHPYEQYF TRBV3-1
CASSPGGGRSARYEQYF TRBV5-5
CASALLDRVAGYTF TRBV12-3/TRBV12-4
CASSARQKNTGELFF TRBV7-2
CASSAGLAGIFYEQYF TRBV5-6
CASSLKGNSPLHF TRBV7-2
CSAKGQGAGLETNEQFF TRBV20-1
CASSLYTGSEQYF TRBV7-2
CATSHPAIWDEQFF TRBV24-1
CASSERRDTHNEQFF TRBV25-1